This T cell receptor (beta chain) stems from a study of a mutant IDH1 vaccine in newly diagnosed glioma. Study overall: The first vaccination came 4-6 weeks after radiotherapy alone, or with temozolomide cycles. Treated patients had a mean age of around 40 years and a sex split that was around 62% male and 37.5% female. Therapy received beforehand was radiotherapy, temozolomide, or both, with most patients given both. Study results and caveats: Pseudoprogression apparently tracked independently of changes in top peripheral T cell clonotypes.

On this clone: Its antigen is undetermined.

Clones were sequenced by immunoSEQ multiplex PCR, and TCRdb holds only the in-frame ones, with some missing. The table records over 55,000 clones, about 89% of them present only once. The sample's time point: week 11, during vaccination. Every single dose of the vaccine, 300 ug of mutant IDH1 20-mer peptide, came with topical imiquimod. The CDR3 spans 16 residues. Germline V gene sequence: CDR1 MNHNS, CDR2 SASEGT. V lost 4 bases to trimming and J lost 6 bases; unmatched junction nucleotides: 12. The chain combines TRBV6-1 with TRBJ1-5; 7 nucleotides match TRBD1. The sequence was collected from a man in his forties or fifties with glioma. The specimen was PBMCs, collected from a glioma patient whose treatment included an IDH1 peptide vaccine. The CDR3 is CASSAQGVGVRQPQHF. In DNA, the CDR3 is TGTGCCAGCAGTGCCCAGGGGGTAGGGGTTCGTCAGCCCCAGCATTTT.